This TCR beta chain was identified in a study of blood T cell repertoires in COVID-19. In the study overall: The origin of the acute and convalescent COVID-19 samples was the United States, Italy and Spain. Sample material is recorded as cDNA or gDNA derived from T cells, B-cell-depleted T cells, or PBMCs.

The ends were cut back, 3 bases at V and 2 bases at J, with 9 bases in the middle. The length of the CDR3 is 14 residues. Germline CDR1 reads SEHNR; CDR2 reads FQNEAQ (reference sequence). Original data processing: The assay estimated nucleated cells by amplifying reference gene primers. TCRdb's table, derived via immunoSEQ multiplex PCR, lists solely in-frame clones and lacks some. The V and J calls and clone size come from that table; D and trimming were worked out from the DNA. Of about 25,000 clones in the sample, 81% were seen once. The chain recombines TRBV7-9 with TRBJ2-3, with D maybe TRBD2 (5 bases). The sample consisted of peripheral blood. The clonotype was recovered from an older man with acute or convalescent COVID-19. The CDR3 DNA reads TGTGCCAGCAGCTTTAGCGTTTCCACAGATACGCAGTATTTT. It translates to CASSFSVSTDTQYF.